This is a list of T cell receptor beta chains from one sample in a study of regulatory T cells in long-lasting Graves disease. TCRdb reprocessed the multiplex PCR reads via MiXCR and lists one record per CDR3 protein. Counted here are hundreds of thousands of distinct CDR3 sequences, 15% to 20% occurring once; the ten biggest clones make up approximately 20%. The sample was also reused in another study, on T cells in Graves' hyperthyroidism and ophthalmopathy.

This specimen was peripheral blood mononuclear cells (PBMCs), taken at new diagnosis, from a patient treated with antithyroid drugs. The receptor set was obtained from a woman in her thirties with Graves disease. The CDR3 runs from the conserved cysteine through the conserved F or W. The order of the fields is D gene, clone size, J gene, V gene, CDR3 DNA, CDR3 protein. D genes are given only for firm matches. Not every row has a clone size; where given, it reads once, few, many or a size class.

-	-	TRBJ1-2	TRBV2	TGTGCCAGCGGTTTGGCCGGTGCTAACTATGGCTACACCTTC	CASGLAGANYGYTF
-	few	TRBJ2-7	TRBV15	TGTGCCACCAGCAGAGATACCTTGTACCGGGACCGGACCTACGAGCAGTACTTC	CATSRDTLYRDRTYEQYF
TRBD1	many	TRBJ1-1	TRBV12-3/TRBV12-4	TGTGCCAGCAGCCCCGGACAGGGCCGGATGAACACTGAAGCTTTCTTT	CASSPGQGRMNTEAFF
-	many	TRBJ1-3	TRBV30	TGTGCCTGGAGCGGATCGACAGGAGGGTCCATATATTTT	CAWSGSTGGSIYF
TRBD1	-	TRBJ2-1	TRBV7-9	TGTGCCAGCAGCCCCGACAGGGGGGCAGGCAATGAGCAGTTCTTC	CASSPDRGAGNEQFF
-	many	TRBJ2-1	TRBV24-1	TGTGCCACCGGTAACGGGAAGTACAATGAGCAGTTCTTC	CATGNGKYNEQFF
-	-	TRBJ1-2	TRBV7-9	TGTGCCAGCAGCTTAGCCGGGACAACATCTGGCTACACCTTC	CASSLAGTTSGYTF
-	-	TRBJ2-3	TRBV5-1	TGCGCCAGCAGCTTGGCCCCATTATCAGATACGCAGTATTTT	CASSLAPLSDTQYF
TRBD2	-	TRBJ2-5	TRBV29-1	TGCAGCGCAGAAGCGGGAGGCCCCCTTGAGACCCAGTACTTC	CSAEAGGPLETQYF
-	-	TRBJ1-1	TRBV19	TGTGCCAGTAGTAGAGGGAGGACACCTATGAACACTGAAGCTTTCTTT	CASSRGRTPMNTEAFF
-	-	TRBJ2-6	TRBV2	TGTGCCAGCAGGGGAGGTGGGGCCAACGTCCTGACTTTC	CASRGGGANVLTF
-	many	TRBJ2-7	TRBV7-2	TGTGCCAGCTCACCACCCGGGCTCTACGAGCAGTACTTC	CASSPPGLYEQYF
TRBD2	many	TRBJ2-1	TRBV7-9	TGTGCCAGCAGTCTACTAGCGGGAACGTACAATGAGCAGTTCTTC	CASSLLAGTYNEQFF
TRBD1	few	TRBJ1-2	TRBV14	TGTGCCAGCAGCCTCGGGACAGGGGATCTGGGCTACACCTTC	CASSLGTGDLGYTF
TRBD1	many	TRBJ1-1	TRBV5-6	TGTGCCAGCAGCTTGCGGGACAGCACTCTTGAAGCTTTCTTT	CASSLRDSTLEAFF
-	-	TRBJ1-1	TRBV20-1	TGCAGTACCCCAAGGGGTCCCATGAATACTTTCTTT	CSTPRGPMNTFF
-	-	TRBJ2-3	TRBV20-1	TGCAGTGCTAGACCCCAAGGGGGGAGAGCTGTCGTCCGTACAGATACGCAGTATTTT	CSARPQGGRAVVRTDTQYF
TRBD1	many	TRBJ1-1	TRBV28	TGTGCCAGCAGGAGGGGGGGACAGAGTATTGAAGCTTTCTTT	CASRRGGQSIEAFF
TRBD1	-	TRBJ2-7	TRBV25-1	TGTGCCAGCAGTCGGACAGGGAAAACCTACGAGCAGTACTTC	CASSRTGKTYEQYF
-	many	TRBJ1-5	TRBV28	TGTGCCAGCAGTTTAGGGGCGGGAAGCAATCAGCCCCAGCATTTT	CASSLGAGSNQPQHF
-	few	TRBJ2-2	TRBV15	TGTGCCACCAGCTCCTCAGGGCGGAGGCTGTTTTTT	CATSSSGRRLFF
TRBD2	many	TRBJ2-2	TRBV2	TGTGCCAGCAGTACTAGCGGGAGTGGGACCGGGGAGCTGTTTTTT	CASSTSGSGTGELFF
TRBD2	few	TRBJ2-1	TRBV30	TGTGCCTGGACGGGAGGGAGCTCCTACAATGAGCAGTTCTTC	CAWTGGSSYNEQFF
-	-	TRBJ2-7	TRBV29-1	TGCAGCGTTGTAAAAAGAAGGGTTTGTCCCTACGAGCAGTACTTC	CSVVKRRVCPYEQYF
TRBD1	many	TRBJ2-5	TRBV6-5	TGTGCCAGCAGTTACACCGACAGGGGGCGTCAAGAGACCCAGTACTTC	CASSYTDRGRQETQYF
-	many	TRBJ2-2	TRBV10-3	TGTGCCATCAGTGAGGCGGACGGGGAGCTGTTTTTT	CAISEADGELFF
TRBD1	-	TRBJ2-7	TRBV27	TGTGCCAGCAGTTCCGGGACAGGGGTCCGGCGCCAGTACTTC	CASSSGTGVRRQYF